This T cell receptor (beta chain) was documented in a study of T cell changes during pregnancy in multiple sclerosis. The table came from immunoSEQ multiplex PCR; TCRdb's copy has only in-frame clones and leaves some out. The sample lists about 38,000 clones; 90% were seen once. Trimming removed 1 base at V and 4 bases at J, with 11 bases between. The CDR3 is 15 amino acids. The germline gives CDR1 SGHTA, CDR2 FQGNSA. The material sequenced was CD4+ T cells from peripheral blood mononuclear cells, taken in the second trimester of pregnancy. The TCR originated in a female donor with multiple sclerosis, enrolled in a pregnancy study. The J gene is TRBJ1-5, the V gene TRBV7-2; maybe TRBD1 (6 bases). The CDR3 loop reads CASSLGVGQNQPQHF. DNA for the CDR3: TGTGCCAGCAGCTTAGGTGTAGGACAGAATCAGCCCCAGCATTTT.